The source of this TCR beta chain is a study of control samples from healthy donors and cancer patients. Trimming cost V 4 bases and J 1 base, with 12 bases left between them. CDR1 and CDR2 from the germline V gene are SGDLS and YYNGEE. This CDR3 comprises 15 residues. Sequenced by immunoSEQ multiplex PCR; TCRdb stores in-frame clones only, minus some. The table lists 100,000 to 150,000 clones, more than 70% of them singletons. The chain is built from TRBV9 and TRBJ1-3; D unclear. This receptor was obtained from a man aged 55-75 years in good health. Sequencing input: blood. CDR3 loop: CASSLRYWSGNTIYF. DNA for the CDR3: TGTGCCAGCAGCCTCCGGTATTGGTCTGGAAACACCATATATTTT.